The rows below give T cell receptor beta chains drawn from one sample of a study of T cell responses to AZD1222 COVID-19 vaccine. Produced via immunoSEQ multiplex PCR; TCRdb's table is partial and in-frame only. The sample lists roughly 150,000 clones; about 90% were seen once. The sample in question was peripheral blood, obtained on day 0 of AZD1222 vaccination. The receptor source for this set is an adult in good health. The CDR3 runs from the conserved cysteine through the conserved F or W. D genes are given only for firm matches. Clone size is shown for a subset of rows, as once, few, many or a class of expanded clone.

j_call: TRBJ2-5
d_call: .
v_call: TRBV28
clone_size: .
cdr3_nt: TGTGCCAGCAGTTTAAGGCTCCAAGAGACCCAGTACTTC
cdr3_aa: CASSLRLQETQYF

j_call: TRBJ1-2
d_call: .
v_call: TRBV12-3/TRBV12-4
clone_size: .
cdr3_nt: TGTGCCAGCAGTCCAACTAACTATGGCTACACCTTC
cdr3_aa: CASSPTNYGYTF

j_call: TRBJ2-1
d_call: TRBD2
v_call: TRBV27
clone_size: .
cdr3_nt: TGTGCCAGCAAGGCCCTAGGACTAGCGGAAAACAATGAGCAGTTCTTC
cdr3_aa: CASKALGLAENNEQFF

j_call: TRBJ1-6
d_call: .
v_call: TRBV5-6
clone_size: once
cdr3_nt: TGTGCCAGCAGCGCGGGCGGGGTTAATAATTCACCCCTCCACTTT
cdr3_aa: CASSAGGVNNSPLHF

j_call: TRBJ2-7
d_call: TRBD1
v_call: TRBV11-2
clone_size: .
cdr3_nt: TGTGCCAGCAGCACAGGTGGCGGGACAGGGTACGAGCAGTACTTC
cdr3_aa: CASSTGGGTGYEQYF

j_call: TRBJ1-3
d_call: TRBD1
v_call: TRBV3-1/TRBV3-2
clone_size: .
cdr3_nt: TGTGCCAGCAGCACAGGGGTAAACACCATATATTTT
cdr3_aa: CASSTGVNTIYF

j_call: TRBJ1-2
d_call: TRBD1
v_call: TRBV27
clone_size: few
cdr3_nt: TGTGCCAGCACAACAAACAGGGGGGGCTACTATGGCTACACCTTC
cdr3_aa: CASTTNRGGYYGYTF

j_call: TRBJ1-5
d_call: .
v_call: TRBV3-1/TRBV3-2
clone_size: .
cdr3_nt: TGTGCCAGCAGCCAGGGGAGAAATAGCAATCAGCCCCAGCATTTT
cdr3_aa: CASSQGRNSNQPQHF

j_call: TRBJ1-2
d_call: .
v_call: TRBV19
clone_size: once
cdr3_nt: TGTGCCAGTAGTGGCCGGCCTTTGGAAGGCTACACCTTC
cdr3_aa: CASSGRPLEGYTF

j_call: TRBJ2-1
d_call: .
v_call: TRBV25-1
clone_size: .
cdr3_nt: TGTGCCAGCAGTGCACTGGGACTTCAGCAGTTCTTC
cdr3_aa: CASSALGLQQFF

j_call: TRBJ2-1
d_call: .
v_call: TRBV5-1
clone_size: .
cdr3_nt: TGCGCCAGCAGCTTGCCACCGGGACGGCTAAACAATGAGCAGTTCTTC
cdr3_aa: CASSLPPGRLNNEQFF

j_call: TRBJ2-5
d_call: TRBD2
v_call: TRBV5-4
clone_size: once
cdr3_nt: TGTGCCAGCAGCTTACCTTCCACTAGCGGGGGGATAAGTTCCCAACGGACCCAGTACTTC
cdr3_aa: CASSLPSTSGGISSQRTQYF

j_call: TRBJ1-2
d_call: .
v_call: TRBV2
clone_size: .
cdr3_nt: TGTGCCAGCAGTGACCGGCGCTTATCTGGCTACACCTTC
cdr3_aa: CASSDRRLSGYTF

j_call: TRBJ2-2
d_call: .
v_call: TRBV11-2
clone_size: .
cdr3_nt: TGTGCCAGCAGCTTAGTTGAGGTCGCCGGGGAGCTGTTTTTT
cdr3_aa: CASSLVEVAGELFF

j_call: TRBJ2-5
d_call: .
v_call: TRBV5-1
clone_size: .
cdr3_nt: TGCGCCAGCAGCTTGGAAGGTAGCGGAGGTCAAGAGACCCAGTACTTC
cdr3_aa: CASSLEGSGGQETQYF

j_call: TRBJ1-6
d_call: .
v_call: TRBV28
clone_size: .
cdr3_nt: TGTGCCAGCAGTTTAGGGGGCCTCAATTCACCCCTCCACTTT
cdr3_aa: CASSLGGLNSPLHF

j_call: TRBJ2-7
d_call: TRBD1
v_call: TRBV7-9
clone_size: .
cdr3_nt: TGTGCCAGCAGCTTAGTTTTGGGGGACAGGGGAACCTACGAGCAGTACTTC
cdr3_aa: CASSLVLGDRGTYEQYF

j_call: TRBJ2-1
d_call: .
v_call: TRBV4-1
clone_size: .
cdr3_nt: TGCGCCAGCAGCCAAATGACAGTTGCCTACAATGAGCAGTTCTTC
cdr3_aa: CASSQMTVAYNEQFF

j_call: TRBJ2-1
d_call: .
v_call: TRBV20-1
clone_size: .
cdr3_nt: TGCAGTGCTCCCGGAGGCAATGAGCAGTTCTTC
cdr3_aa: CSAPGGNEQFF

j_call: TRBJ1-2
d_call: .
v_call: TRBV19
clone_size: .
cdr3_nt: TGTGCCAGTAGTATCTTGACGGGGCCTGGCCAGATTAACTATGGCTACACCTTC
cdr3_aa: CASSILTGPGQINYGYTF

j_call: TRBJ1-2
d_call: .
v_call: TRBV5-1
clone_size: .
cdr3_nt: TGCGCCAGCAGCTTAACGAGCTACCATCACTATGGCTACACCTTC
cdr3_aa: CASSLTSYHHYGYTF

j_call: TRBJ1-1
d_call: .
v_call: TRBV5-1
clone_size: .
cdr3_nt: TGCGCCAGCAGCTTGGGGAAGTTAAACACTGAAGCTTTCTTT
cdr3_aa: CASSLGKLNTEAFF

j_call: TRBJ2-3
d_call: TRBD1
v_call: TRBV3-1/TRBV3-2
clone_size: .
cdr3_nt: TGTGCCAGCAGCCAAGAAGGGGACAGGGGCCCCACAGATACGCAGTATTTT
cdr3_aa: CASSQEGDRGPTDTQYF

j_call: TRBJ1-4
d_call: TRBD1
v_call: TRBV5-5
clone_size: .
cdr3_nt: TGTGCCAGCAGCCGATCCCTCGGACAGGGGCAATCAACTAATGAAAAACTGTTTTTT
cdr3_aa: CASSRSLGQGQSTNEKLFF

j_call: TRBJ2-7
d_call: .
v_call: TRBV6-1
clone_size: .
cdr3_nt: TGTGCCAGCAGTGAGCAGGGAGGCGAGCAGTACTTC
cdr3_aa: CASSEQGGEQYF

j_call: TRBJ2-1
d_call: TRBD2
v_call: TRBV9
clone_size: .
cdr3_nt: TGTGCCAGCAGCGTCCAAGATAGCGGGGGGGCCGACAATGAGCAGTTCTTC
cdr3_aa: CASSVQDSGGADNEQFF

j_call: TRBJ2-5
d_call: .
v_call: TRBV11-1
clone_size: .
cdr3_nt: TGTGCCAGCAGCTCACGTAAGGGGGTCCCAGAGACCCAGTACTTC
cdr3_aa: CASSSRKGVPETQYF

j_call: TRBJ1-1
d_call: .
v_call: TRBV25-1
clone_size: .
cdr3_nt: TGTGCCAGCAGTGCTACAGTAATGAACACTGAAGCTTTCTTT
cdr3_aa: CASSATVMNTEAFF

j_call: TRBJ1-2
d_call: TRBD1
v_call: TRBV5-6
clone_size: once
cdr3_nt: TGTGCCAGCAGCTTGGTCAGGGGGCAGGATGGCTACACCTTC
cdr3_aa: CASSLVRGQDGYTF

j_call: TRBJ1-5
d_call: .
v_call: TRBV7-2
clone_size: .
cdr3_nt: TGTGCCAGCAGCTTTTGGGGGCGCGATCAGCCCCAGCATTTT
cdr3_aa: CASSFWGRDQPQHF

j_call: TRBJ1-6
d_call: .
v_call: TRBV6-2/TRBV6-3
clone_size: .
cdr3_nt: TGTGCCAGCAGTTACTCGCGACAGGATCCATTTGGTTCACCCCTCCACTTT
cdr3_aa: CASSYSRQDPFGSPLHF

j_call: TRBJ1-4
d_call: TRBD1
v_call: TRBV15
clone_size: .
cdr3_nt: TGTGCCACCAGCAGAGATCAGGTGACAGGGGGCTGGGATGAAAAACTGTTTTTT
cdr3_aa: CATSRDQVTGGWDEKLFF

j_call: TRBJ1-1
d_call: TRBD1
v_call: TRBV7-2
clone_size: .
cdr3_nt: TGTGCCAGCAGCTTTCTCGGGACAGGGAACCCTACTGAAGCTTTCTTT
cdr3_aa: CASSFLGTGNPTEAFF